The text below deals with one T cell receptor beta chain. Antigen: not known. MiXCR, run by TCRdb on the RT-PCR reads, gives a single entry per CDR3 protein. The data contain 150,000 to 200,000 distinct CDR3 sequences, 12% of them seen just once; the ten biggest clones take up 25% to 35%. The sample is drawn from a study of response to subunit inactivated influenza vaccine. Notes on the study in general: Researchers suggested that each seasonal influenza vaccination recruits few new T cells.

Trimming shortened V by 1 base and J by 8 bases, and 18 bases separated the two germline ends. The CDR3 extends over 16 amino acids. Germline CDR1 is SGHTA and CDR2 is FQGNSA. The sample was also reused in another study, on T cells expressing NK-cell markers. That work adds: The authors generated TCR beta cDNA through 5'RACE template switching with UMIs. Dominant NKG2C+ clonotypes in roughly 6 donors made up about 1.0-7.0% of CD8+ T cells. Several of the donors also had these clonotypes leading their CD3+CD56-NKG2C+ fraction. HCMV specificity was not established for the expanded NKG2C+ T cell clones.

Sequences were derived from CD8+ T cells sorted from PBMCs, sampled 11 to 12 days after vaccination. The source of this sequence is a man between 50 and 59 years old who received an inactivated influenza vaccine. The chain recombines TRBV7-2 with TRBJ2-1, with a weak D call TRBD2 (6 bases). The CDR3 region is CASSLEWWEVGDEQFF. For the CDR3, the DNA is TGTGCCAGCAGCTTAGAATGGTGGGAGGTGGGCGATGAGCAGTTCTTC.